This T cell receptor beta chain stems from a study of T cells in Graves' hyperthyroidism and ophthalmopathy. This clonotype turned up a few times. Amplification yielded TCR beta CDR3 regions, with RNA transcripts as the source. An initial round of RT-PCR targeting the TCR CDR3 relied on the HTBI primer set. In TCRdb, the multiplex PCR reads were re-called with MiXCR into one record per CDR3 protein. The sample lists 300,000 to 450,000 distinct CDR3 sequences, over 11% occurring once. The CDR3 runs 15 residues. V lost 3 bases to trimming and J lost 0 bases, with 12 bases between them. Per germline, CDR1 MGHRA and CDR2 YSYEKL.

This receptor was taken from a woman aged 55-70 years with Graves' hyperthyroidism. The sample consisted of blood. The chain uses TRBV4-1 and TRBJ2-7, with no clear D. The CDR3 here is CASSHLGRSSYEQYF. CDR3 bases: TGCGCCAGCAGCCACCTAGGAAGAAGCTCCTACGAGCAGTACTTC.